The 17 T cell receptor beta chains below come from one sample, sequenced in a study of neurological immune-mediated disorders (dated by TCRdb to between 2018 and 2020). The method was 5' RACE. The instrument given in TCRdb is Illumina HiSeq 2500. TCRdb cleaned the public reads at Q25 with fastp, built clones with MiXCR and kept in-frame beta chains. Entries that share a CDR3 protein sequence are merged under the most common genes and DNA. For this sample the table gives around 68,000 distinct CDR3 sequences, of which about 4% were detected only once. The top ten hold more than 2.5% of the sample. The sequenced sample was PBMCs. The receptors derive from a man over 45 with multiple sclerosis.

This clonotype has at least ten counts. The rearrangement joins TRBV14 to TRBJ2-2; TRBD2 matches at 8 bases. Germline V gene lookup returns CDR1 SGHDN and CDR2 FVKESK. The CDR3 is 15 residues long. Unmatched junction bases numbered 1, after V lost 0 bases and J lost 4 bases. The CDR3 protein is CASSQDLAGTGELFF. CDR3 coding DNA: TGTGCCAGCAGCCAAGATCTAGCGGGCACCGGGGAGCTGTTTTTT.

This clonotype was counted at least ten times. This sequence joins TRBV5-1 and TRBJ1-5; D is unclear. Trimming shortened V by 1 base and J by 3 bases, and 11 bases separated the two germline ends. CDR3 length: 15 residues. The V gene's germline CDR1 is SGHRS and CDR2 YFSETQ. CDR3 amino acids: CASSLSGEPNQPQHF. The CDR3 DNA is TGCGCCAGCAGCTTGTCCGGGGAACCCAATCAGCCCCAGCATTTT.

This clonotype was detected many times. The chain combines TRBV18 with TRBJ1-6, with 8 bases identical to TRBD1. The CDR3 covers 15 residues. Germline CDR1 reads KGHSH; CDR2 reads LQKENI. With 6 bases clipped from V and 10 bases from J, the junction kept 11 bases outside the gene matches. The DNA of the CDR3 is TGTGCCAGCTCGCCTACGACAGGGGCCCGATCACCCCTCCACTTT. This codes for CASSPTTGARSPLHF.

This clonotype came up many times. The chain recombines TRBV2 with TRBJ1-5; possible D gene TRBD1, 6 bases. This CDR3 has 14 amino acids. V gave up 3 bases and J gave up 7 bases, with 13 bases separating them. Germline CDR1 SNHLY, CDR2 FYNNEI. CDR3: CASSDGGLDQPQHF. The CDR3 DNA follows: TGTGCCAGCAGTGATGGGGGGCTGGACCAGCCCCAGCATTTT. Based on the CDR3 plus reference TRBV2 and TRBJ1-5, the full variable domain is EPEVTQTPSHQVTQMGQEVILRCVPISNHLYFYWYRQILGQKVEFLVSFYNNEISEKSEIFDDQFSVERPDGSNFTLKIRSTKLEDSAMYFCASSDGGLDQPQHFGDGTRLSIL.

This clonotype was seen many times. The genes are TRBV7-2 and TRBJ2-7; TRBD1 matches 7 bases. The trim removed 2 bases at V and 4 bases at J, leaving 8 bases unmatched. The CDR3 has 15 amino acids. The germline CDR1 and CDR2 sequences are SGHTA and FQGNSA. The CDR3 DNA reads as TGTGCCAGCAGCTTATACGGGACAGAACTTTACGAGCAGTACTTC. Its protein product is CASSLYGTELYEQYF.

This clonotype came up many times. V usage is TRBV7-9 and J usage is TRBJ1-4, with a weak D call TRBD1 (6 bases). Per the germline V gene, CDR1 is SEHNR and CDR2 is FQNEAQ (reference sequence). The germline V and J ends were trimmed by 5 bases and 5 bases, with 12 bases remaining between them. CDR3 length: 14 amino acids. The CDR3 spells CASSPNRENEKLFF. The CDR3 DNA reads as TGTGCCAGCAGCCCGAACAGGGAGAATGAAAAACTGTTTTTT.

This clonotype was seen repeatedly, ten times or more. CDR3 region: CASSLIGYGDEQYF. The CDR3 nucleotides read TGTGCCAGCAGCTTGATCGGGTACGGGGACGAGCAGTACTTC. The chain links TRBV5-5 to TRBJ2-7, with D maybe TRBD2 (5 bases). The CDR3 contains 14 residues. The germline V gene encodes CDR1 SGHKS and CDR2 YYEKEE (reference sequence). With 1 base removed from V and 5 bases from J, the gap between germline ends came to 13 bases.

This clonotype turned up a few times. The chain couples TRBV7-9 to TRBJ2-3, with 12 positions matching TRBD2. From germline, CDR1 is SEHNR and CDR2 FQNEAQ (reference sequence). After removal of 5 bases from V and 6 bases from J, the junction contained 6 bases not matched to a gene. This CDR3 has 15 residues. CDR3: CASSNRLAGADTQYF. As DNA, the CDR3 is TGTGCCAGCAGCAACAGACTAGCGGGGGCGGATACGCAGTATTTT.

In this sample, this clonotype turned up a few times. Sequence at one end of the junction differs from germline and may be a read error. J is TRBJ1-5 and V is TRBV20-1; TRBD1 might be the D (6 bases). Germline assignment: CDR1 DFQATT and CDR2 SNEGSKA (reference sequence). This CDR3 region has 13 residues. CDR3 residues: CSARSRGNQPQNF. The CDR3, as DNA: TGCAGTGCTAGATCCAGGGGCAATCAGCCCCAGAATTTT.

This rearrangement joins TRBV6-5 to TRBJ2-5, with TRBD1 matching 9 bases. Germline CDR1 MNHEY, CDR2 SVGAGI. With V trimmed by 5 bases and J by 5 bases, 3 bases remained unmatched. This CDR3 spans 13 amino acids. For the CDR3, the DNA is TGTGCCAGCAGTACAGGGGGCTTGGAGACCCAGTACTTC. Residues: CASSTGGLETQYF.

This clonotype was recorded many times. The chain combines TRBV5-1 with TRBJ2-7; TRBD2 is a possible D gene (6 bases). The CDR3 contains 14 residues. Trimming took 4 bases from V and 2 from J, leaving 13 bases between them. Per the germline V gene, CDR1 is SGHRS and CDR2 is YFSETQ. The CDR3: CASSPRGLPYEQYF. The CDR3 bases are TGCGCCAGCAGCCCAAGGGGACTCCCCTACGAGCAGTACTTC.

This chain joins TRBV12-3 or TRBV12-4 and TRBJ1-2; D ambiguous. The CDR3 runs to 13 residues. Trimming removed 1 base from V and 5 bases from J, with 8 bases in between. CDR3 sequence: CASSLGSRYGYTF. CDR3 DNA sequence: TGTGCCAGCAGTTTAGGGTCAAGATATGGCTACACCTTC.

In this sample, this clonotype turned up many times. This chain joins TRBV7-9 and TRBJ1-1; D remains unclear. Trimming shortened V by 1 base and J by 1 base, and 7 bases separated the two germline ends. Germline CDR1 and CDR2: SEHNR and FQNEAQ (reference sequence). The CDR3 contains 14 residues. The CDR3: CASSLGQWNTEAFF. CDR3 nucleotide sequence: TGTGCCAGCAGCTTAGGTCAATGGAACACTGAAGCTTTCTTT. The variable domain in full, completed from reference TRBV7-9 and TRBJ1-1, reads DTGVSQNPRHKITKRGQNVTFRCDPISEHNRLYWYRQTLGQGPEFLTYFQNEAQLEKSRLLSDRFSAERPKGSFSTLEIQRTEQGDSAMYLCASSLGQWNTEAFFGQGTRLTVV.

This clonotype was seen repeatedly, ten times or more. The chain combines TRBV2 with TRBJ2-2; TRBD1 matches at 8 bases. This CDR3 has 14 amino acids. V dropped 3 bases and J dropped 5; count of bases not matched to a gene: 2. CDR1 and CDR2 (germline): SNHLY, FYNNEI. For the CDR3, the DNA is TGTGCCAGCAGTGACAGGGGGCAGACCGGGGAGCTGTTTTTT. Translation gives CASSDRGQTGELFF.

This clonotype occurred many times. The chain links TRBV20-1 to TRBJ1-1; D is ambiguous. Trimming took off 3 bases at V and 1 base at J, with 9 bases between the two ends. Germline V gene sequence: CDR1 DFQATT, CDR2 SNEGSKA (reference sequence). The CDR3 loop spans 13 amino acids. The CDR3 here is CSARKTENTEAFF. The DNA for the CDR3 is TGCAGTGCTAGGAAAACCGAGAACACTGAAGCTTTCTTT.

Ten or more counts support this clonotype. The V call is TRBV14, the J call TRBJ1-2; D gene unclear. With 3 bases removed from V and 6 bases from J, the gap between germline ends came to 11 bases. CDR3 length: 13 residues. Germline assignment: CDR1 SGHDN and CDR2 FVKESK. The CDR3 sequence is CASSQRFGDGYTF. CDR3 DNA: TGTGCCAGCAGCCAGAGGTTCGGGGATGGCTACACCTTC.

This clonotype came up many times. One end of the junction fails to match germline, which may point to a read error. CDR3 DNA sequence: TGCAGTGCTGGACAGGGGGTGGAGCAGCCCCAGAATTTT. Protein sequence: CSAGQGVEQPQNF. V is TRBV20-1 and J is TRBJ1-5; 10 bases are a match to TRBD1. The CDR3 consists of 13 residues. From germline, CDR1 is DFQATT and CDR2 SNEGSKA (reference sequence).